One and the same sample provided the 29 T cell receptor beta chains below, sequenced in a study of T cell responses to AZD1222 COVID-19 vaccine. The method was immunoSEQ multiplex PCR; TCRdb's version includes in-frame clones alone and lacks a portion of them. The profile shows around 130,000 clones, 91% of them singletons. The material was peripheral blood, obtained on day 0 of AZD1222 vaccination. The receptors were sampled from an adult in good health.

This clone was counted between two and nine times. The chain combines TRBV4-1 with TRBJ1-4, with D hard to call. Between the trimmed V and J ends, which lost 4 bases and 0 bases, there was a span of 6 bases. In germline, CDR1 is MGHRA, CDR2 YSYEKL. This CDR3 comprises 14 residues. The CDR3 region has the DNA TGCGCCAGCAGCCCGGAACCAACTAATGAAAAACTGTTTTTT. It encodes CASSPEPTNEKLFF.

This chain joins TRBV19 and TRBJ1-5; the D is unclear. Germline lookup yields CDR1 LNHDA and CDR2 SQIVND (reference sequence). V was trimmed by 1 base and J by 0 bases, leaving 7 bases between them. The CDR3 runs 15 residues. CDR3 coding DNA: TGTGCCAGTAGTATAGTTCATAATAGCAATCAGCCCCAGCATTTT. Its translation is CASSIVHNSNQPQHF.

This chain links TRBV24-1 with TRBJ1-5, with 8 bases fitting TRBD1. CDR1 KGHDR and CDR2 SFDVKD come from the germline V gene. The CDR3 runs 15 residues. V shed 3 bases and J 4 bases; nucleotides not matched to a gene: 4. The chain's CDR3 is CATSDAGTGNQPQHF. CDR3 bases: TGTGCCACCAGTGATGCGGGGACAGGTAATCAGCCCCAGCATTTT.

The V and J genes are TRBV18 and TRBJ2-4; D remains unclear. The CDR3 is 16 amino acids. Trimming shortened V by 1 base and J by 0 bases, and 10 bases separated the two germline ends. The germline gives CDR1 KGHSH, CDR2 LQKENI. CDR3 bases: TGTGCCAGCTCACCACTGGTAGGGCTAGCCAAAAACATTCAGTACTTC. It specifies CASSPLVGLAKNIQYF. The full variable domain, with the rest looked up from reference TRBV18 and TRBJ2-4, is NAGVMQNPRHLVRRRGQEARLRCSPMKGHSHVYWYRQLPEEGLKFMVYLQKENIIDESGMPKERFSAEFPKEGPSILRIQQVVRGDSAAYFCASSPLVGLAKNIQYFGAGTRLSVL.

This chain connects TRBV4-3 to TRBJ2-5; 8 bases fit TRBD2. The V gene's germline CDR1 is LGHNA and CDR2 YSLEER. This CDR3 has 15 residues. The junction had 4 bases not matched to a gene; V was cut back by 1 base and J by 3 bases. In DNA, the CDR3 is TGCGCCAGCAGCCAAGGGCCGGGACTAGAAGAGACCCAGTACTTC. Amino acid sequence: CASSQGPGLEETQYF.

V gene TRBV15 combines with J gene TRBJ2-2, with TRBD1 matching over 9 bases. The V gene's germline CDR1 is LNHNV and CDR2 YYDKDF (reference sequence). This CDR3 is 15 amino acids long. V trimming: 1 base; J trimming: 3 bases; junction bases outside the gene matches: 0. The CDR3 sequence: CATSRGTGDTGELFF. In nucleotides, the CDR3 is TGTGCCACCAGCAGAGGGACAGGGGACACCGGGGAGCTGTTTTTT.

In its sample, this clone was seen once. The chain couples TRBV11-2 to TRBJ2-5; tentative D call: TRBD2 (6 bases). Between the trimmed V and J ends, which lost 6 bases and 3 bases, there was a span of 8 bases. Germline CDR1 and CDR2: SGHAT and FQNNGV. The CDR3 spans 12 residues. The CDR3 sequence: CASRGEEETQYF. The CDR3 nucleotides read TGTGCCAGCAGGGGGGAGGAAGAGACCCAGTACTTC.

The chain combines TRBV7-2 with TRBJ2-1, with D unresolved. V dropped 1 base and J dropped 2 bases, with 9 bases sitting between them. Germline V CDR1 and CDR2: SGHTA, FQGNSA. This CDR3 has 15 amino acids. The CDR3 coding sequence is TGTGCCAGCAGCTTAGTTGGGCTAGCCTACAATGAGCAGTTCTTC. Residues: CASSLVGLAYNEQFF. Complete variable domain (other parts from reference TRBV7-2 and TRBJ2-1): GAGVSQSPSNKVTEKGKDVELRCDPISGHTALYWYRQSLGQGLEFLIYFQGNSAPDKSGLPSDRFSAERTGGSVSTLTIQRTQQEDSAVYLCASSLVGLAYNEQFFGPGTRLTVL.

The chain joins TRBV27 to TRBJ2-3, with TRBD1 identical over 7 bases. Germline CDR1 and CDR2: MNHEY and SMNVEV (reference sequence). J was trimmed by 11 bases and V by 7 bases; bases with no gene match: 6. The CDR3 runs 11 residues. The CDR3 DNA is TGTGCCAGCACAACGGGACAGAAGCAGTATTTT. Translated, it gives CASTTGQKQYF.

V and J are TRBV27 and TRBJ2-1, with 11 bases lining up with TRBD2. Germline CDR1 MNHEY, CDR2 SMNVEV (reference sequence). V shed 7 bases and J 3 bases; nucleotides not matched to a gene: 2. There are 14 residues in the CDR3. CDR3 DNA sequence: TGTGCCAGCACCGGGACTAGCGGCTACAATGAGCAGTTCTTC. Translated: CASTGTSGYNEQFF.

This chain connects TRBV19 to TRBJ1-5; no reliable D call. The CDR3 length is 15 residues. The germline CDR1 and CDR2 sequences are LNHDA and SQIVND (reference sequence). With 5 bases removed from V and 4 bases from J, the gap between germline ends came to 15 bases. The CDR3 sequence is CASSRAVGGNQPQHF. The DNA of the CDR3 is TGTGCCAGTAGTCGGGCGGTAGGAGGAAATCAGCCCCAGCATTTT.

This clone is a singleton in its sample. V is TRBV2 and J is TRBJ2-3; TRBD2 might be the D (5 bases). The CDR3 loop spans 14 amino acids. The V end lost 1 base, the J end lost 4 bases, and 9 bases lay between the germline ends. The germline V gene has CDR1 SNHLY and CDR2 FYNNEI. This CDR3 is CASSEGSEADTQYF. The CDR3, as DNA: TGTGCCAGCAGTGAAGGCTCGGAGGCAGATACGCAGTATTTT.

This chain uses TRBV19 with TRBJ1-5, with TRBD1 identical over 9 bases. The V gene's germline CDR1 is LNHDA and CDR2 SQIVND (reference sequence). The CDR3 has 14 amino acids. The V and J ends lost 8 bases and 1 base, in that order; junction bases with no gene match: 3. CDR3 loop: CASGTGRSNQPQHF. The CDR3 DNA reads as TGTGCCAGTGGGACAGGGAGAAGCAATCAGCCCCAGCATTTT.

The rearrangement uses TRBV30 and TRBJ1-1; 7 nucleotides match TRBD1. The CDR3 totals 13 residues. Germline V gene lookup returns CDR1 GTSNPN and CDR2 SVGIG (reference sequence). Trimming took 0 bases from V and 11 from J; bases not matched to a gene: 9. CDR3 sequence: CAWSVGQGVRAFF. For the CDR3, the DNA is TGTGCCTGGAGTGTAGGGCAGGGGGTACGCGCTTTCTTT.

The chain couples TRBV5-4 to TRBJ2-4; D tentatively reads TRBD1 or TRBD2 (5 bases each). The germline V and J ends were trimmed by 4 bases and 2 bases, with 19 bases remaining between them. There are 17 residues in the CDR3. From germline, CDR1 is SGHNT and CDR2 YYREEE (reference sequence). The CDR3 spells CASSAALRGVTKNIQYF. DNA for the CDR3: TGTGCCAGCAGCGCGGCTTTAAGGGGAGTGACCAAAAACATTCAGTACTTC. Looking up the rest from reference TRBV5-4 and TRBJ2-4 gives the full variable domain: ETGVTQSPTHLIKTRGQQVTLRCSSQSGHNTVSWYQQALGQGPQFIFQYYREEENGRGNFPPRFSGLQFPNYSSELNVNALELDDSALYLCASSAALRGVTKNIQYFGAGTRLSVL.

The rearrangement links TRBV19 to TRBJ1-5; D remains ambiguous. CDR1 LNHDA and CDR2 SQIVND come from the germline V gene (reference sequence). The CDR3 extends over 14 amino acids. Trimming cost V 4 bases and J 7 bases, with 14 bases left between them. CDR3 nucleotide sequence: TGTGCCAGTAGTAACTGGATCGAAGTACAGCCCCAGCATTTT. Protein: CASSNWIEVQPQHF.

V usage is TRBV2 and J usage is TRBJ1-3; unclear D gene. CDR3 length: 15 amino acids. CDR1 and CDR2 (germline): SNHLY, FYNNEI. Trimming left V 7 bases short and J 3 bases short, with 16 bases between. DNA for the CDR3: TGTGCCAGCACCGTTGGACTCCCCGTTGGAAACACCATATATTTT. It translates to CASTVGLPVGNTIYF.

The rearrangement uses TRBV7-6 and TRBJ2-1; no firm D call. Germline assignment: CDR1 SGHVS and CDR2 FNYEAQ. Trimming stripped 5 bases from V and 5 bases from J, with 7 bases between. The CDR3 contains 12 residues. The CDR3 DNA reads as TGTGCCAGCAGCCCGGGCCACAATGAGCAGTTCTTC. It specifies CASSPGHNEQFF.

The rearrangement links TRBV5-6 to TRBJ1-1; a possible D gene is TRBD1 (5 bases). The CDR3 contains 15 residues. V was pared by 4 bases and J by 4 bases, with 17 bases between. Germline CDR1 and CDR2: SGHDT and YYEEEE. In DNA form, the CDR3 reads TGTGCCAGCAGCGACACAGGCCTCGGGGGCACTGAAGCTTTCTTT. Protein product: CASSDTGLGGTEAFF.

The chain has TRBV19 and TRBJ1-5; no reliable D call. Between the trimmed V and J ends, which lost 3 bases and 3 bases, there was a span of 12 bases. From germline, CDR1 is LNHDA and CDR2 SQIVND (reference sequence). The CDR3 runs 15 residues. The CDR3 region is CASSIGQGNNQPQHF. In DNA, the CDR3 is TGTGCCAGTAGTATCGGTCAAGGGAACAATCAGCCCCAGCATTTT.

V gene TRBV12-3 or TRBV12-4 combines with J gene TRBJ2-7; D is ambiguous. The CDR3 contains 12 residues. V lost 3 bases and J 6 bases, leaving 9 bases between the germline ends. The CDR3 sequence: CASSFDKAEQYF. The CDR3 DNA sequence: TGTGCCAGCAGTTTTGACAAGGCCGAGCAGTACTTC.

This clone was seen only a few times. The chain employs TRBV29-1 and TRBJ2-2, with D perhaps TRBD2 (7 bases). Trimming took off 4 bases at V and 1 base at J, with 13 bases between the two ends. Looked up from germline, CDR1 is SQVTM and CDR2 is ANQGSEA. CDR3 length equals 15 residues. CDR3 amino acids: CSVGGGGWNTGELFF. The CDR3 region has the DNA TGCAGCGTTGGAGGGGGAGGGTGGAACACCGGGGAGCTGTTTTTT.

This rearrangement joins TRBV2 to TRBJ2-2; D is ambiguous. CDR3 length: 15 residues. V shed 0 bases and J shed 4 bases, with 9 bases lying between them. CDR1 is SNHLY, CDR2 FYNNEI, per germline. The CDR3 region is CASSEARGGTGELFF. The CDR3 bases are TGTGCCAGCAGTGAAGCTAGAGGCGGCACCGGGGAGCTGTTTTTT.

The chain is built from TRBV12-5 and TRBJ2-7; no reliable D call. Trimming removed 3 bases from V and 2 bases from J, with 5 bases in between. Germline V gene data show CDR1 as LGHNT and CDR2 as FRNRAP. The length of the CDR3 is 12 residues. The CDR3 protein is CASGFMAYEQYF. As DNA, the CDR3 is TGTGCTAGTGGTTTTATGGCCTACGAGCAGTACTTC.

This chain connects TRBV6-1 to TRBJ2-3; D might be TRBD2 (6 bases). Germline V gene sequence: CDR1 MNHNS, CDR2 SASEGT. V lost 3 bases to trimming and J lost 1 base, with 20 bases between them. The CDR3 contains 18 residues. CDR3 sequence reads: CASSEPLGDWTGTDTQYF. The CDR3 nucleotides are TGTGCCAGCAGTGAGCCCCTAGGGGACTGGACTGGCACAGATACGCAGTATTTT.

This chain links TRBV19 with TRBJ1-4; 9 bases map to TRBD1. Germline CDR1 reads LNHDA; CDR2 reads SQIVND (reference sequence). This CDR3 spans 16 amino acids. V lost 5 bases to trimming and J lost 4 bases; unmatched junction nucleotides: 8. CDR3 residues: CASSARGTGFNEKLFF. The CDR3 region has the DNA TGTGCCAGTAGTGCGCGAGGGACAGGGTTTAATGAAAAACTGTTTTTT.

The genes are TRBV2 and TRBJ2-1; D gene uncertain. CDR3 length equals 13 residues. Germline lookup yields CDR1 SNHLY and CDR2 FYNNEI. Trimming shortened V by 2 bases and J by 2 bases, and 4 bases separated the two germline ends. In DNA form, the CDR3 reads TGTGCCAGCAGTGAAAGGCCCTACAATGAGCAGTTCTTC. This sequence encodes CASSERPYNEQFF.

The V and J genes are TRBV15 and TRBJ1-1; TRBD1 aligns across 9 bases. Trimming removed 2 bases from V and 6 bases from J; junction bases left unmatched: 10. The CDR3 sequence is 16 residues long. Germline loops: CDR1 LNHNV, CDR2 YYDKDF (reference sequence). In DNA form, the CDR3 reads TGTGCCACCAGCAGACCATTAGGACAGGGGAGCCCTGAAGCTTTCTTT. Amino acid sequence: CATSRPLGQGSPEAFF.

A note on this clone: Mismatch with germline at one junction end may stem from a read error. The CDR3, as DNA: TGCAGCGGGACCGGGACAGGGTTGTTGGTCTTC. This translates into CSGTGTGLLVF. The rearrangement links TRBV29-1 to TRBJ2-1; 9 bases map to TRBD1. The CDR3 loop spans 11 amino acids. Germline V CDR1 and CDR2: SQVTM, ANQGSEA.